This section outlines one T cell receptor (beta chain) sequence together with its context. The antigen remains unidentified. The CDR3 loop spans 18 amino acids. Germline trimming cut 5 bases from V and 0 bases from J; bases unmatched to any gene: 11. Germline lookup yields CDR1 PRHDT and CDR2 FYEKMQ (reference sequence). The data originate from a study of blood T cells in healthy people across ages. General study findings and limits: Leaving the PBMCs unsorted stopped any conclusive comparison of naive versus antigen-experienced cells.

The authors ran a second PCR of 7 to 11 cycles using a sample-barcoded 5' primer and a J-beta primer mix. TCRdb re-analysed the 5' RACE reads in MiXCR, keeping a single row per CDR3 protein. The sample shows 1.5 million to 2 million distinct CDR3 sequences, around half of them seen only once. The chain uses TRBV13 and TRBJ2-2; 8 nucleotides match TRBD1. This TCR was recovered from a woman in her 40s in good health. Sample: blood. The CDR3 bases are TGTGCCAGCAGCAACCCACGGGACAGGAGGTCGAACACCGGGGAGCTGTTTTTT. As protein: CASSNPRDRRSNTGELFF.